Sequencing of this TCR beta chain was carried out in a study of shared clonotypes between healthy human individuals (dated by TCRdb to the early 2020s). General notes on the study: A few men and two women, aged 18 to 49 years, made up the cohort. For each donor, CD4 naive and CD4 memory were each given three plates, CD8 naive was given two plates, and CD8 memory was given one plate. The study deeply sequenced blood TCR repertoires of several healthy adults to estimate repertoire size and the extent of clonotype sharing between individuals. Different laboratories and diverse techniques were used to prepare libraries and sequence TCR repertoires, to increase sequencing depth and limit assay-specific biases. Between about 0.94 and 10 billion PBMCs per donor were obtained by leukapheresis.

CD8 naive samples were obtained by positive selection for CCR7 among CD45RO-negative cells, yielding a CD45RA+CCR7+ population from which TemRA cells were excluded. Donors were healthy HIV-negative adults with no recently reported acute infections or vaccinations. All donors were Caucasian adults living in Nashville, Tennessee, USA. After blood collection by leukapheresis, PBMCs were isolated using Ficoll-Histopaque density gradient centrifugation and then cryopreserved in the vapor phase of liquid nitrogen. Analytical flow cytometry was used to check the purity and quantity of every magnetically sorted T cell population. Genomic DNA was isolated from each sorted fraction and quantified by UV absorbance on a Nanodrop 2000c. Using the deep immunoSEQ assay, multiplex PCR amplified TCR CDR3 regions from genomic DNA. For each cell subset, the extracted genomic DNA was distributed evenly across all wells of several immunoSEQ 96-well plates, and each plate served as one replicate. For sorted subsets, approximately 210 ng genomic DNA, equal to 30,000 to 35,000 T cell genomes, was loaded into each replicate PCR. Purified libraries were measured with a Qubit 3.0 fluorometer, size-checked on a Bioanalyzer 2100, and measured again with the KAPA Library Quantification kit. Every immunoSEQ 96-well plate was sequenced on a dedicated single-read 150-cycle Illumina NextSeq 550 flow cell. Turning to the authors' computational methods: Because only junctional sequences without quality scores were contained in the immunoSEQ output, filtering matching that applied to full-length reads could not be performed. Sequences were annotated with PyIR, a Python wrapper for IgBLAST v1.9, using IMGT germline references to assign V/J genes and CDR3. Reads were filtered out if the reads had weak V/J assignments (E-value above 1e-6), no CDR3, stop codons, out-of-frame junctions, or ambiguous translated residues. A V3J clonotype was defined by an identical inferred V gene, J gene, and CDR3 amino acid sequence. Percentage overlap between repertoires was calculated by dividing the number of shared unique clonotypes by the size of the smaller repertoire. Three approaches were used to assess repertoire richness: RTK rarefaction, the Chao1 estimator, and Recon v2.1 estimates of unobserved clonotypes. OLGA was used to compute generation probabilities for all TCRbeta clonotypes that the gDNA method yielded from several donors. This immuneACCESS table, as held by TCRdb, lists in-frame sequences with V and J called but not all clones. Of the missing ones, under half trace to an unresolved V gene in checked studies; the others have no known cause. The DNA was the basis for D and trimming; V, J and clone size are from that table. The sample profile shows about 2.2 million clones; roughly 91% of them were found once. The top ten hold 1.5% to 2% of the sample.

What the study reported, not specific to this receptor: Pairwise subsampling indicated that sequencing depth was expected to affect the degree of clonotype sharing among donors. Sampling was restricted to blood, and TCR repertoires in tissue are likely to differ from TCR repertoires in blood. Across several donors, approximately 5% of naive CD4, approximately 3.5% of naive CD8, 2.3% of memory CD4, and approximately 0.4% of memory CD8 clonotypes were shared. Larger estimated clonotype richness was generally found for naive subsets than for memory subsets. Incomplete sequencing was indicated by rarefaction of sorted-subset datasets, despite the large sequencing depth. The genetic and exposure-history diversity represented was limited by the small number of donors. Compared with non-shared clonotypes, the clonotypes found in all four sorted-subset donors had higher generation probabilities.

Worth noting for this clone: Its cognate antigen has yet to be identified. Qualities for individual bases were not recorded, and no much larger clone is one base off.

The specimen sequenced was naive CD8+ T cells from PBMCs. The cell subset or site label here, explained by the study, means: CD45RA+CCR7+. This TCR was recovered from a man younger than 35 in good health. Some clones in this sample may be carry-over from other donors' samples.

The DNA sequence follows: TGCAGCGCCGAGGGTCCATACTCCTACGAGCAGTACTTC. Translated, it gives CSAEGPYSYEQYF. The chain uses TRBV29-1 and TRBJ2-7, with TRBD2 as a weak D call on 5 bases. The CDR3 goes from the cysteine to the phenylalanine over 13 residues. The DNA shown is the 39-base CDR3, in frame from base 1. According to the germline V gene, CDR1 reads SQVTM and CDR2 reads ANQGSEA. The V and J ends are trimmed by 7 bases and 0 bases, leaving 13 bases between them.